The T cell receptor beta chain under discussion was sequenced for a study of beta chain features in type 1 diabetes (dated by TCRdb to 2017 to 2018). Study-wide context: Patients and healthy donors did not differ in mean age, gender distribution, total cell number or subset yield. A total of 100 million to 110 million sorted cells were examined across all samples, and a strong correlation was observed between cell number per subset and RNA yield. The study compared TCRB repertoires of sorted circulating CD4+ T cell subsets between recently diagnosed type 1 diabetes patients and matched healthy donors. Naive and central memory subsets were obtained from all 30 or so donors, but regulatory and stem cell-like memory subsets were isolated from only 8 patients and roughly eight healthy donors.

The High Capacity cDNA Reverse Transcription Kit was used to reverse transcribe all of the isolated RNA, meaning that expressed TCRB transcripts were what got sequenced. Deep immunoSEQ sequencing was performed on naive, central memory and regulatory T cell samples, with an average of about 3.57 million total reads per sample. After sorted cells were lysed in RLT buffer, RNA was extracted with DNase-treated RNeasy Micro or Mini kits, with the choice depending on cell number. To prevent cross-contamination, every cell subset was processed on its own, while patient and healthy donor samples were processed together. TCRB sequences were amplified from cDNA with the immunoSEQ multiplex PCR, producing 87-bp fragments spanning the CDR3 region. Sequencing of the amplicons was done on the Illumina HiSeq platform. Processing in the source paper ran as follows. Synthetic template baselines were used to correct PCR bias computationally, reads within Hamming distance 2 were collapsed together, and singletons that could not be merged were discarded. Reads were aligned against IMGT to assign V, D and J genes, CDR3 length and insertions or deletions at six rearrangement sites. Within each subset, clonotype counts were normalized to sorted cell number, after which true diversity and Gini coefficients were computed with the tcR R package. The overlap coefficient, calculated on TCRB nucleotide sequences, was used to measure repertoire sharing. As a proxy for the pre-selection repertoire, out-of-frame TCRB sequences from naive cells were analyzed. TCRdb retrieved this table from immuneACCESS and kept in-frame rearrangements only. Not all clones are present; in checked studies, unresolved V genes account for under half, and no reason is known for the remainder. Clone size and the V and J calls come from that table; the DNA yielded D and trimming. Present in this sample are some 290,000 clones, approximately 24% of which were seen just once. The top ten constitute 0.012% of the sample.

Each donor gave one peripheral blood draw, roughly 110 mL on average, collected into heparinised tubes. Using a panel that included CD45RO, CCR7, CD25, CD127, CD95 and CD27, naive, central memory, regulatory and stem cell-like memory CD4+ T cells were sorted on a BD FACSAria II. A purity above 95% was achieved for all sorted populations. Right away, PBMCs were isolated by Lymphoprep density gradient centrifugation and were stained directly, with no culture step. So that batch effects would be minimized, each experiment stained and sorted samples in pairs, pairing one healthy donor with one patient. V lost 3 bases and J lost 9 bases, and the count of bases not matched to a germline gene is 6. The germline V gene supplies CDR1 MDHEN and CDR2 SYDVKM. The CDR3 numbers 13 residues from cysteine through phenylalanine. The read is trimmed to its CDR3 DNA, 39 bases read in frame from base 1. What the study reported, not specific to this receptor: Because cDNA rather than genomic DNA was sequenced, highly expressing activated cells could have been over-represented, although no difference in activation and CD3 levels was found between groups. Fewer insertions and more nucleotide deletions at VDJ recombination sites were observed in patients with type 1 diabetes, implying thymic rearrangement abnormalities. Only small numbers of individuals were included in the HLA sub-analyses, which left unresolved whether HLA type had any influence on TCRB rearrangement. Shorter templates might be favored by PCR, yet because patient and control samples were amplified and corrected together, any such skew would affect both groups equally. Naive, central memory and regulatory TCRB repertoires appeared more similar among patients than among healthy donors. Type 1 diabetes patients showed a moderate but significant shortening of TCRB CDR3 length in all four CD4+ subsets.

This clone was detected only a few times. Its antigen specificity is not known. No per-base quality is available; no much larger clone lies one base away. The chain uses TRBV28 and TRBJ2-3; 7 junctional bases match TRBD1. This receptor was identified in a woman aged 30 to 39 with type 1 diabetes. Sequencing was carried out using naive CD4+ T cells from blood. The cell subset or site label, read with the paper, signifies: true naive CD4+ T cells. The DNA reads TGTGCCAGCAGTTTGGGGACAGCGAGAACGCAGTATTTT. Translation gives CASSLGTARTQYF.